This TCR beta chain was recorded in a study of cytomegalovirus exposure and HLA in healthy donors. Regarding the study as a whole: Versus the approximately 720-donor mean, an Asian-associated ancestry cluster reportedly showed fewer N-insertions in a later analysis. Associated with HLA alleles at 0.05 false discovery rate in a later analysis were 16,951 TCR beta sequences. Common viral pathogens were later found to be apparently linked to several of the most significant clusters.

PCR amplification relied on 60 Vbeta primers (plus 13 Jbeta primers). The table came from immunoSEQ multiplex PCR; TCRdb's copy has only in-frame clones and leaves some out. The sample lists some 150,000 clones, more than 75% occurring once. This clone has a single count. The antigen is unknown. The specimen sequenced was PBMCs. This receptor was taken from a woman younger than 45 in good health and CMV-seronegative.

The CDR3 loop reads CASSLLASWNEQFF. CDR3 coding DNA: TGTGCCAGCAGTCTCCTAGCGTCATGGAATGAGCAGTTCTTC. J is TRBJ2-1 and V is TRBV28; weak D call: TRBD2 (6 bases). Germline V gives CDR1 MDHEN, CDR2 SYDVKM. CDR3 length: 14 residues. The V end lost 5 bases, the J end lost 7 bases, and 15 bases lay between the germline ends.